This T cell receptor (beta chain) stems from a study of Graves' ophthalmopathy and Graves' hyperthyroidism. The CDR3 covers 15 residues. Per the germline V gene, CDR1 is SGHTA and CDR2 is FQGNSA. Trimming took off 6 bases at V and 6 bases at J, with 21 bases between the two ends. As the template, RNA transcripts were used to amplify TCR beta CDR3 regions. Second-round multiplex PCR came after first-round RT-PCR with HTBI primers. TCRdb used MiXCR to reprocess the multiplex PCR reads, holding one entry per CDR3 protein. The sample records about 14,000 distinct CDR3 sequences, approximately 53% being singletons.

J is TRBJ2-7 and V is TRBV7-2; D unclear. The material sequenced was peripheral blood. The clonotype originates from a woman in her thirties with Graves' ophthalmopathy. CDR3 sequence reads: CASSFAQMGPREQYF. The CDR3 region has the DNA TGTGCCAGCAGTTTCGCCCAAATGGGCCCACGCGAGCAGTACTTC. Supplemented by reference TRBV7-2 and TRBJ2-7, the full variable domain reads GAGVSQSPSNKVTEKGKDVELRCDPISGHTALYWYRQSLGQGLEFLIYFQGNSAPDKSGLPSDRFSAERTGGSVSTLTIQRTQQEDSAVYLCASSFAQMGPREQYFGPGTRLTVT.